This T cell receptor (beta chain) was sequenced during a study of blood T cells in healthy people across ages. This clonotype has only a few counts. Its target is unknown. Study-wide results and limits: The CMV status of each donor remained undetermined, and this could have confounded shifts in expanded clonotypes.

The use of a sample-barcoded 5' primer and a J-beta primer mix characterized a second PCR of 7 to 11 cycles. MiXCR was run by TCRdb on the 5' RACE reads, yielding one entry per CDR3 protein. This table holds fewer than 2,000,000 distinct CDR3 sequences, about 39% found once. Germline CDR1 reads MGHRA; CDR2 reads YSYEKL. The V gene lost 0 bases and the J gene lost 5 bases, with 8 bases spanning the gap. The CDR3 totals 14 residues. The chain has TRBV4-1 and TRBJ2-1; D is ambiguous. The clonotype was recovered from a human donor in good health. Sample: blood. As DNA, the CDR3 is TGCGCCAGCAGCCAAGAGACACTCCACAATGAGCAGTTCTTC. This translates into CASSQETLHNEQFF.